This T cell receptor (beta chain) was identified during a study of cytomegalovirus exposure and HLA in healthy donors. The wider study: The same platform was used for the 120 validation repertoires and the 650 to 800 first-cohort repertoires, a later analysis reported. Study-wide results and caveats: Cytomegalovirus association was assigned to about 150 TCR beta chains. Most TCR sequences were rare, but some public TCRs occurred in many donors.

Remarks on this clone: The antigen remains undetermined.

The germline gives CDR1 MGHRA, CDR2 YSYEKL. The CDR3 sequence is 17 residues long. The V and J ends lost 6 bases and 5 bases, in that order; junction bases with no gene match: 14. Profiled with immunoSEQ multiplex PCR; TCRdb holds only in-frame clones, not every one. The sample records 60,000 to 90,000 clones, 85% being singletons. The V and J genes are TRBV4-1 and TRBJ2-3; TRBD1 aligns across 10 bases. The sequence derives from a man aged 30-40 years in good health and CMV-seronegative. Sequencing was carried out using PBMCs. In DNA form, the CDR3 reads TGCGCCAGCAGTTTCAACGGGGACAGGGGTATCATAGATACGCAGTATTTT. It codes for CASSFNGDRGIIDTQYF.